This record covers a single TCR beta chain. Antigen unknown. Being one base from a much bigger clone, this may be a read error. DNA and RNA were both co-extracted from about 20-30 mg of bulk tissue that had not been sorted. Germline CDR1 and CDR2: SGHDT and YYEEEE. The CDR3 has 14 residues. The sample originates from a study of tumor-infiltrating lymphocytes in primary liver carcinoma. Study observations and caveats: Relative to tumor region pairs, the tumor-adjacent and tumor-blood pairs showed overlap that was lower. Compared with blood, tumor repertoires held significantly more in their top 250 clones.

A constant-region primer served to make TCR beta cDNA from about 0.5 ug total RNA. Slightly modified ARM-PCR served as the procedure for the TCR beta libraries. These libraries came from three rounds of nested multiplex PCR. A C-beta reverse primer and TRBV1-TRBV30 forward primers served in each of the first two PCR rounds, at roughly 10 cycles apiece. TCRdb ran MiXCR on the multiplex PCR reads and lists one entry per CDR3 protein. The sample has 100,000 or so distinct CDR3 sequences, almost 70% seen once. The gene calls are TRBV5-6 and TRBJ2-7, with TRBD1 matching 7 bases. The material sequenced was liver tumor tissue from sampling region 5. The subset here: tumor region T5, tumor centre. This TCR was sampled from a woman in her sixties or seventies with primary liver carcinoma and hepatitis B virus infection. The DNA of the CDR3 is TGTGTCAGCAGCTGGGGGACAGACCTCTGGGAGCAGTACTTC. Translating gives CVSSWGTDLWEQYF.